A selection of T cell receptor beta chains follows, all from one sample in a study of T cell repertoires and HLA-DP antigens. Antigens for these TCRs are unknown. This table comes from immunoSEQ multiplex PCR, and its TCRdb copy is limited to in-frame clones, with some not included. The sample has approximately 110,000 clones, nearly 95% seen once; the top ten hold around 0.3%. The source material was CD4+ T cells from PBMCs. The receptors were sampled from a woman aged 18-35 years in good health and CMV-seronegative. CDR3s include the opening cysteine and the closing phenylalanine or tryptophan. D genes are given only for firm matches. The size field is filled for only some rows; it gives once, few, many or a size class.

clone_size	v_call	j_call	d_call	cdr3_length	cdr3_aa	cdr3_nt
once	TRBV7-3	TRBJ2-1	NA	15	CASSFSGGTYNEQFF	TGTGCCAGCAGCTTTTCCGGGGGAACGTACAATGAGCAGTTCTTC
NA	TRBV7-8	TRBJ2-2	NA	14	CASSVGWNTGELFF	TGTGCCAGCAGCGTCGGATGGAACACCGGGGAGCTGTTTTTT
NA	TRBV18	TRBJ1-1	TRBD1	14	CASSPLTGDTEAFF	TGTGCCAGCTCACCATTGACAGGGGACACTGAAGCTTTCTTT
few	TRBV29-1	TRBJ2-4	TRBD2	13	CSVSAGGPNIQYF	TGCAGCGTTTCAGCGGGAGGGCCCAACATTCAGTACTTC
NA	TRBV7-3	TRBJ1-2	TRBD1	18	CASSLQPVGTGSLYGYTF	TGTGCCAGCAGCTTGCAACCCGTCGGGACAGGGTCCCTATATGGCTACACCTTC
NA	TRBV9	TRBJ1-6	NA	15	CASSVRATMGSPLHF	TGTGCCAGCAGCGTTCGCGCCACAATGGGTTCACCCCTCCACTTT
NA	TRBV5-8	TRBJ2-2	NA	16	CASSFGVRGNTGELFF	TGTGCCAGCAGCTTTGGGGTGCGGGGTAACACCGGGGAGCTGTTTTTT
NA	TRBV9	TRBJ2-7	TRBD1	15	CASSGAGSGGYEQYF	TGTGCCAGCAGCGGGGCGGGCTCAGGGGGCTACGAGCAGTACTTC
NA	TRBV7-9	TRBJ2-7	TRBD1	16	CASSSALDRASYEQYF	TGTGCCAGCAGCTCCGCTTTGGACAGGGCCAGCTACGAGCAGTACTTC
NA	TRBV7-2	TRBJ2-3	TRBD2	15	CASSFTFLAADTQYF	TGTGCCAGCAGCTTCACCTTCCTAGCGGCAGATACGCAGTATTTT
NA	TRBV5-4	TRBJ2-5	TRBD1	13	CASNLQGQETQYF	TGTGCCAGCAACCTACAGGGGCAAGAGACCCAGTACTTC
once	TRBV5-1	TRBJ2-7	TRBD1	15	CASSPGTGATYEQYF	TGCGCCAGCAGCCCTGGGACAGGGGCGACCTACGAGCAGTACTTC
NA	TRBV5-4	TRBJ2-2	NA	16	CASSLVVPGNTGELFF	TGTGCCAGCAGCTTGGTGGTCCCAGGGAACACCGGGGAGCTGTTTTTT